The source of this T cell receptor beta chain is a study of cytomegalovirus exposure and HLA in healthy donors. Study-level findings and limits: The authors later found most CMV-associated TCR beta chains appeared HLA-restricted. In vitro confirmation showed three CMV-associated chains to be CMV antigen specific.

Points on this clone: Antigen: not known.

The V and J ends lost 11 bases and 6 bases respectively, with 13 bases between them. The length of the CDR3 is 12 residues. The V gene's germline CDR1 is MNHEY and CDR2 SVGAGI. With 60 Vbeta and 13 Jbeta primers, the PCR was carried out. This table comes from immunoSEQ multiplex PCR, and its TCRdb copy is limited to in-frame clones, with some not included. The sample shows 150,000 to 200,000 clones, around 79% of them seen only once. The sample was PBMCs. The sequence was obtained from a woman in her forties or fifties in good health and CMV-seronegative. V usage is TRBV6-5 and J usage is TRBJ1-4, with D perhaps TRBD1 (5 bases). CDR3 residues: CAVLGLDEKLFF. CDR3 DNA: TGTGCCGTCTTGGGACTTGATGAAAAACTGTTTTTT.